These 9 T cell receptor beta chains were all obtained from the same sample, sequenced in a study of cytomegalovirus exposure and HLA in healthy donors (dated by TCRdb to about 2017). Libraries were prepared through the immunoSEQ multiplex PCR assay. What TCRdb holds here is the immuneACCESS table cut down to in-frame rearrangements. Part of the clones is not present; checked against another copy, under half of the missing clones reflect an unresolved V gene, and the others are unexplained. The sample contains 95,000 to 150,000 clones, about 91% of them found a single time. The ten largest make up 1.1% of the sample. The specimen sequenced was PBMCs. Receptors were obtained from a woman younger than 30 in good health and CMV-seronegative.

V is TRBV15 and J is TRBJ2-2, with 12 bases matching TRBD2. The CDR3 loop spans 16 amino acids. Germline V CDR1 and CDR2: LNHNV, YYDKDF (reference sequence). Trimming removed 4 bases from V and 4 bases from J; junction bases left unmatched: 4. The DNA of the CDR3 is TGTGCCACCAGCACTACTAGCGGGGGGCTCACCGGGGAGCTGTTTTTT. As protein: CATSTTSGGLTGELFF.

This chain joins TRBV5-1 and TRBJ2-7; TRBD1 matches 7 bases. The CDR3 is made up of 15 amino acids. V lost 4 bases to trimming and J lost 0 bases; unmatched junction nucleotides: 7. CDR1 and CDR2 (germline): SGHRS, YFSETQ. This CDR3 is CASSTTGANSYEQYF. The CDR3 bases are TGCGCCAGCAGCACCACAGGGGCTAACTCCTACGAGCAGTACTTC.

The chain couples TRBV7-9 to TRBJ1-3; D call uncertain. The CDR3 is made up of 12 amino acids. In germline, CDR1 is SEHNR, CDR2 FQNEAQ (reference sequence). V lost 1 base and J 6 bases, leaving 4 bases between the germline ends. CDR3 sequence reads: CASSLGQNTIYF. The CDR3 coding sequence is TGTGCCAGCAGCTTAGGGCAAAACACCATATATTTT.

The chain is built from TRBV5-5 and TRBJ2-5; possibly TRBD1 for D (6 bases). The germline V gene encodes CDR1 SGHKS and CDR2 YYEKEE (reference sequence). V was pared by 1 base and J by 7 bases, with 17 bases between. The CDR3 spans 15 residues. In nucleotides, the CDR3 is TGTGCCAGCAGCTTGTCTACCCACCAGGGGTTGACCCAGTACTTC. It yields the protein CASSLSTHQGLTQYF. Looking up the rest from reference TRBV5-5 and TRBJ2-5 gives the full variable domain: DAGVTQSPTHLIKTRGQQVTLRCSPISGHKSVSWYQQVLGQGPQFIFQYYEKEERGRGNFPDRFSARQFPNYSSELNVNALLLGDSALYLCASSLSTHQGLTQYFGPGTRLLVL.

The chain uses TRBV5-4 and TRBJ2-3; TRBD1 aligns across 10 bases. Germline CDR1 reads SGHNT; CDR2 reads YYREEE (reference sequence). The CDR3 is 15 amino acids. Trimming cost V 5 bases and J 2 bases; bases outside gene matches: 5. CDR3 nucleotides: TGTGCCAGCAGATGGACAGGGGGGCACACAGATACGCAGTATTTT. Translation gives CASRWTGGHTDTQYF.

The chain uses TRBV6-5 and TRBJ2-7, with TRBD1 matching 8 bases. There are 14 residues in the CDR3. Germline values: CDR1 MNHEY, CDR2 SVGAGI. After removal of 1 base from V and 6 bases from J, the junction contained 5 bases not matched to a gene. CDR3 sequence (DNA): TGTGCCAGCAGTTACTGGACAGGGTATAGCGAGCAGTACTTC. Translating it yields CASSYWTGYSEQYF.

This sequence joins TRBV14 and TRBJ2-1, with 10 positions matching TRBD2. V was pared by 9 bases and J by 2 bases, with 10 bases of the junction left unmatched. The CDR3 extends over 16 amino acids. Germline lookup yields CDR1 SGHDN and CDR2 FVKESK. The CDR3 is CASFSSGGMTYNEQFF. For the CDR3, the DNA is TGTGCCAGTTTCTCTAGCGGGGGTATGACCTACAATGAGCAGTTCTTC.

The DNA for the CDR3 is TGTGCCAGCAGTCGTCTAGCGCAGACCTACAATGAGCAGTTCTTC. Translation: CASSRLAQTYNEQFF. The chain employs TRBV2 and TRBJ2-1; D may be TRBD2 (6 bases). The V and J ends lost 5 bases and 2 bases respectively, with 13 bases between them. CDR1 and CDR2 (germline): SNHLY, FYNNEI. This CDR3 contains 15 residues.

The rearrangement uses TRBV13 and TRBJ1-4, with no clear D. The CDR3 totals 14 residues. Trimming left V 0 bases short and J 2 bases short, with 4 bases between. CDR1 is PRHDT and CDR2 is FYEKMQ in the germline V gene (reference sequence). CDR3: CASSLGATNEKLFF. As DNA, the CDR3 is TGTGCCAGCAGCTTAGGGGCTACTAATGAAAAACTGTTTTTT.